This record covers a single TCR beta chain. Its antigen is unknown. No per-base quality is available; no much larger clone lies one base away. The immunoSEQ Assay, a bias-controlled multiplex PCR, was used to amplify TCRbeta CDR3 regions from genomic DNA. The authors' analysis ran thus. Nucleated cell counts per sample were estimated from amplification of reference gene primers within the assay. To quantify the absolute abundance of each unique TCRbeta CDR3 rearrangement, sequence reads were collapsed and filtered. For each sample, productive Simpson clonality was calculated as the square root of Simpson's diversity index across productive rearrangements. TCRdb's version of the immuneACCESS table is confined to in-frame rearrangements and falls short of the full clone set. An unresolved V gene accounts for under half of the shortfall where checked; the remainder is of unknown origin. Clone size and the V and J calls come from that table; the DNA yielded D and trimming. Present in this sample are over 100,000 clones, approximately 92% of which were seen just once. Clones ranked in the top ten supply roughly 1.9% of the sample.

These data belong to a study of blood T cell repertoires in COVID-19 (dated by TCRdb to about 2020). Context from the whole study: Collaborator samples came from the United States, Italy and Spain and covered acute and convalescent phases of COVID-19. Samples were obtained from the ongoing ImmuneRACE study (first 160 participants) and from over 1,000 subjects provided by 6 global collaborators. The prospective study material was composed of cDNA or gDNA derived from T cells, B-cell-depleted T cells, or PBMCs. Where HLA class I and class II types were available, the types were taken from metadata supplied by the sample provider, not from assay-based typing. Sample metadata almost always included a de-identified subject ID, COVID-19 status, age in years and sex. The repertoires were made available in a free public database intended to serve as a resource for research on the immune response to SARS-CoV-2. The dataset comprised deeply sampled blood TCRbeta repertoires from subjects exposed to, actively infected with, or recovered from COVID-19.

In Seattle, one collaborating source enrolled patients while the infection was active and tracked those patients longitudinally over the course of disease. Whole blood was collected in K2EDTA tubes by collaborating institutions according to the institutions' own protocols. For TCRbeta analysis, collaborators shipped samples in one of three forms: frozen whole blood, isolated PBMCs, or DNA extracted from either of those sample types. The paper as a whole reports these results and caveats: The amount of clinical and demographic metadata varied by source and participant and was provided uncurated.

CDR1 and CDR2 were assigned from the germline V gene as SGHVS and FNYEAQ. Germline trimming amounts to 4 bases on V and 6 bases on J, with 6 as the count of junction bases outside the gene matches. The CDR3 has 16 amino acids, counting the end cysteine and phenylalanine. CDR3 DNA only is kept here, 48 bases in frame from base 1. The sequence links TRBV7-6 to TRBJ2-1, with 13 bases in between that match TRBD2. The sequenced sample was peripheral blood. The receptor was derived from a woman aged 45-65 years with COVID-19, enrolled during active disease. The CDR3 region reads CASSSDRLAGGNEQFF. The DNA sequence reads TGTGCCAGCAGCTCCGACAGACTAGCGGGGGGCAATGAGCAGTTCTTC. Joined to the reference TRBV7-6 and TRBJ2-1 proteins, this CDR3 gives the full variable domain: GAGVSQSPRYKVTKRGQDVALRCDPISGHVSLYWYRQALGQGPEFLTYFNYEAQQDKSGLPNDRFSAERPEGSISTLTIQRTEQRDSAMYRCASSSDRLAGGNEQFFGPGTRLTVL.